This T cell receptor (beta chain) was retrieved from a study of control samples from healthy donors and cancer patients. Clones were sequenced by immunoSEQ multiplex PCR, and TCRdb holds only the in-frame ones, with some missing. Of 95,000 to 150,000 clones listed, around 89% are singletons. This clone was seen just once. Per the germline V gene, CDR1 is SQVTM and CDR2 is ANQGSEA. The CDR3 consists of 16 residues. Trimming at V came to 2 bases and at J to 2 bases, leaving 8 bases not matched to a gene. The sequence derives from a middle-aged man in good health. The sequenced sample consisted of blood. The J gene is TRBJ2-2, the V gene TRBV29-1, with TRBD1 matching 7 bases. This CDR3 is CSVELPRDRNTGELFF. The CDR3 bases are TGCAGCGTTGAACTTCCCCGGGACAGAAACACCGGGGAGCTGTTTTTT.